This TCR beta chain was sequenced during a study of cytomegalovirus exposure and HLA in healthy donors. Study observations and caveats: A later analysis reported that several of the most significant clusters appeared to be linked to common viral pathogens, among them Epstein-Barr virus. A later analysis found most CMV-associated TCR beta chains apparently HLA-restricted. Roughly uniform depth of sequencing across donors was assumed in presence/absence analyses.

The donors gave bone marrow, and they were healthy. This PCR relied on a set of 60 Vbeta primers and 13 Jbeta primers. Using immunoSEQ multiplex PCR, the repertoire was profiled, and TCRdb retains in-frame clones only, with some absent. The sample shows roughly 200,000 clones, roughly three quarters of them seen only once. Germline CDR1 SGDLS, CDR2 YYNGEE. The CDR3 has 17 amino acids. Deletions cut 3 bases from V and 0 bases from J, with 18 bases between. As regards this clone: The antigen remains unidentified.

The chain is built from TRBV9 and TRBJ1-2, with D unresolved. The source material was PBMCs. The sequence derives from a male donor in good health and CMV-seronegative. The CDR3 DNA sequence: TGTGCCAGCAGCGCGGGAGGCGGGGAGGTCGCTAACTATGGCTACACCTTC. Encoded protein: CASSAGGGEVANYGYTF.